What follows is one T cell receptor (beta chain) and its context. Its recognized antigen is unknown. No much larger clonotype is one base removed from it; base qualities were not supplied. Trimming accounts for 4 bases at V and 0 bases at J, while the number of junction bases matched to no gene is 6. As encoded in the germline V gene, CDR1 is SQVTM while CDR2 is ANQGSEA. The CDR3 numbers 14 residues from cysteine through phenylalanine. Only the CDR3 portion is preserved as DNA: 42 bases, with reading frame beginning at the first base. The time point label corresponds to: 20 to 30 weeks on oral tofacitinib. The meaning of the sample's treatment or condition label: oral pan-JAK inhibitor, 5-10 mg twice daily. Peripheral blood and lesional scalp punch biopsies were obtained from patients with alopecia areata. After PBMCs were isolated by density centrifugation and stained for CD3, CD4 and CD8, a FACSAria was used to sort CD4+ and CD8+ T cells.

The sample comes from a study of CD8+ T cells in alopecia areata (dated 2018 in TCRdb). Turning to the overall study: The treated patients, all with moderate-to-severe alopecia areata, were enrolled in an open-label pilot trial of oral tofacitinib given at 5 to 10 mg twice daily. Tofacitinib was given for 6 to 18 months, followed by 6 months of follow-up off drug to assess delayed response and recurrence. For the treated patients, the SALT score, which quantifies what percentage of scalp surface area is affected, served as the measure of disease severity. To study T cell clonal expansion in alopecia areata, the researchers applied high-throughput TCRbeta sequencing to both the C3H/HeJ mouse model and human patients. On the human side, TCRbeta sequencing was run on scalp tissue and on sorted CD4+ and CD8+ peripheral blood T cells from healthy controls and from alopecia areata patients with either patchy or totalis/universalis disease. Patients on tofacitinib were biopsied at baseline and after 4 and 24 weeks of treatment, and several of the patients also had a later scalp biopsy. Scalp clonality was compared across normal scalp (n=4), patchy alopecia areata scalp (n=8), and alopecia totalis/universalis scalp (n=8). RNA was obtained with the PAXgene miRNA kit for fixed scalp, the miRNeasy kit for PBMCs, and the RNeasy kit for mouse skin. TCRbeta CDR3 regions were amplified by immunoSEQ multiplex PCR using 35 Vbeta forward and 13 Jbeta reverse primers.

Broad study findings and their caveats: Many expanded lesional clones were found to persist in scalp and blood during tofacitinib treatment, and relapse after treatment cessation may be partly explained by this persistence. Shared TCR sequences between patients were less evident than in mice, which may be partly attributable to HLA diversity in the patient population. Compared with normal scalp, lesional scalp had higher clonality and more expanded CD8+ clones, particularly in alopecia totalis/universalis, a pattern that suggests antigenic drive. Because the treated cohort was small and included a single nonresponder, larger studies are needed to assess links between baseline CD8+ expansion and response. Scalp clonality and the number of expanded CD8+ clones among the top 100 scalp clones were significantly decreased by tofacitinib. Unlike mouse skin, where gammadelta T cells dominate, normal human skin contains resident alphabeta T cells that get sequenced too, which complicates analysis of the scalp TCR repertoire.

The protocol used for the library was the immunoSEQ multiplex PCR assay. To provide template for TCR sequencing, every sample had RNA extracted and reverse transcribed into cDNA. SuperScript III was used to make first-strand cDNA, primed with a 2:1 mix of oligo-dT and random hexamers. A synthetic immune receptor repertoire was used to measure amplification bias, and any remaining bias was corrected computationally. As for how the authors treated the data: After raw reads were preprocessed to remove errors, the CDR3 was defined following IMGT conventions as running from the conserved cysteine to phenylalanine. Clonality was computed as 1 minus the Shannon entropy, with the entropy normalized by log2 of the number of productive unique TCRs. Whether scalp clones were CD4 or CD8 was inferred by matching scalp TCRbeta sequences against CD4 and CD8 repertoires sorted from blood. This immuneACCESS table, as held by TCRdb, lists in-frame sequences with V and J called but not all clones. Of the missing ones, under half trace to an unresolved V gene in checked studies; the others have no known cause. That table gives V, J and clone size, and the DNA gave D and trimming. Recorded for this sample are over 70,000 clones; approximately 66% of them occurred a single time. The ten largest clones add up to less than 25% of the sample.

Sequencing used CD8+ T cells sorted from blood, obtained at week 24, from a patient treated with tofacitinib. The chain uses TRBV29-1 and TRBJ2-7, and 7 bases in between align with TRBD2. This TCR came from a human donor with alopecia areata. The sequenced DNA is TGCAGCGTTGGTCACCGGGGGGACTCCTACGAGCAGTACTTC. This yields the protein CSVGHRGDSYEQYF.